The 10 T cell receptor beta chains listed next were all sequenced from one sample in a study of blood T cell repertoires in COVID-19 (dated by TCRdb to about 2020). The library was built by means of the immunoSEQ multiplex PCR assay. Not all clones reach the TCRdb copy of this immuneACCESS table, which keeps in-frame sequences only. Checked studies attribute under half of the gap to unresolved V genes and leave the rest unexplained. In all, the sample holds 220,000 or so clones, and 82% of those were seen once. The top ten clonotypes cover approximately 8.4% of the sample. The sample consisted of peripheral blood. The receptors stem from a woman older than 75 with COVID-19, enrolled during active disease.

CDR3 sequence (DNA): TGCGCCAGCAGTGAGAGTCACAGGAAAAACACTGAAGCTTTCTTT. Translating it yields CASSESHRKNTEAFF. This chain connects TRBV10-1 to TRBJ1-1; D may be TRBD1 (5 bases). Germline V gives CDR1 WNHNN, CDR2 SYGVQD (reference sequence). This CDR3 is 15 amino acids long. V lost 2 bases to trimming and J lost 2 bases, with 12 bases between them.

The rearrangement uses TRBV4-1 and TRBJ2-7; 9 bases are a match to TRBD1. This CDR3 has 16 residues. Germline trimming cut 0 bases from V and 4 bases from J; bases unmatched to any gene: 7. Germline V CDR1 and CDR2: MGHRA, YSYEKL. The CDR3 DNA is TGCGCCAGCAGCCAAGATACCCCCGGACAGGGGTACGAGCAGTACTTC. Its protein product is CASSQDTPGQGYEQYF.

About this clone itself: Compared with germline, one end of the junction differs, possibly owing to a read error. The chain employs TRBV7-8 and TRBJ2-7, with D unresolved. The CDR3 has 12 amino acids. CDR1 SGHVS and CDR2 FQNEAQ come from the germline V gene. CDR3 sequence: CASSPSSYEQYF. CDR3 DNA sequence: TGCGCAAGTAGCCCATCATCCTACGAGCAGTACTTC.

This chain uses TRBV20-1 with TRBJ1-1; D may be TRBD1 (5 bases). Germline V CDR1 and CDR2: DFQATT, SNEGSKA (reference sequence). This CDR3 comprises 11 residues. The CDR3 spells CTAGKNTEAFF. The DNA of the CDR3 is TGCACGGCAGGGAAGAACACTGAAGCTTTCTTT.

This clone was counted a single time. V gene TRBV18 combines with J gene TRBJ1-4; D is undetermined. This CDR3 is 16 amino acids long. V shed 3 bases and J shed 0 bases, with 11 bases lying between them. The germline gives CDR1 KGHSH, CDR2 LQKENI. The CDR3 is CASSPEPGATNEKLFF. The DNA of the CDR3 is TGTGCCAGCTCACCGGAGCCCGGTGCAACTAATGAAAAACTGTTTTTT. Full variable domain (outside the CDR3, taken from reference TRBV18 and TRBJ1-4): NAGVMQNPRHLVRRRGQEARLRCSPMKGHSHVYWYRQLPEEGLKFMVYLQKENIIDESGMPKERFSAEFPKEGPSILRIQQVVRGDSAAYFCASSPEPGATNEKLFFGSGTQLSVL.

The V gene is TRBV2, the J gene TRBJ1-5; 9 positions match TRBD1. This CDR3 contains 14 residues. Germline CDR1 SNHLY, CDR2 FYNNEI. V lost 6 bases and J lost 6; bases outside the gene matches: 6. DNA of the CDR3: TGTGCCAGCAGGGTAGGACAGGGGTTTCAGCCCCAGCATTTT. It specifies CASRVGQGFQPQHF. Complete variable domain (other parts from reference TRBV2 and TRBJ1-5): EPEVTQTPSHQVTQMGQEVILRCVPISNHLYFYWYRQILGQKVEFLVSFYNNEISEKSEIFDDQFSVERPDGSNFTLKIRSTKLEDSAMYFCASRVGQGFQPQHFGDGTRLSIL.

This clone has only a few counts. V usage is TRBV6-6 and J usage is TRBJ1-1; 7 positions agree with TRBD1. The V gene's germline CDR1 is MNHNY and CDR2 SVGAGI (reference sequence). The CDR3 is made up of 14 amino acids. The trim removed 7 bases at V and 6 bases at J, leaving 11 bases unmatched. The CDR3 spells CASIKGTVDPEAFF. CDR3 in DNA: TGTGCCAGCATCAAGGGGACAGTGGACCCTGAAGCTTTCTTT.

The V gene is TRBV5-6, the J gene TRBJ2-5, with 10 bases fitting TRBD1. This CDR3 region has 15 residues. Per the germline V gene, CDR1 is SGHDT and CDR2 is YYEEEE. V shed 4 bases and J 4 bases; nucleotides not matched to a gene: 7. The DNA of the CDR3 is TGTGCCAGCAGCGCGGACAGGGGGGCTTTAGAGACCCAGTACTTC. Translated: CASSADRGALETQYF.

The rearrangement uses TRBV9 and TRBJ2-5; 11 bases fit TRBD2. Unmatched junction bases numbered 4, after V lost 2 bases and J lost 4 bases. Per germline, CDR1 SGDLS and CDR2 YYNGEE. The CDR3 is 15 amino acids. CDR3 in DNA: TGTGCCAGCAGCGTGGGACTAGCGGTAAGAGAGACCCAGTACTTC. Protein: CASSVGLAVRETQYF.

The chain couples TRBV3-1 (or the pseudogene TRBV3-2) to TRBJ1-5; D unclear. The CDR3 covers 14 residues. V shed 5 bases and J shed 0 bases, with 8 bases lying between them. CDR1 and CDR2 (germline): LGHDT, YNNKEL (reference sequence). CDR3 protein: CASSSAVSNQPQHF. The CDR3 coding sequence is TGTGCCAGCAGCTCGGCGGTTAGCAATCAGCCCCAGCATTTT.